These T cell receptor beta chains were read from a single sample in a study of early T cells in non-severe SARS-CoV-2 infection. TCRdb redid the calling of the 5' RACE reads with MiXCR, one entry per CDR3 protein. The sample carries roughly 65,000 distinct CDR3 sequences, 10% to 15% recorded once. Sequencing input: whole blood. These receptors all come from an adult who was a healthcare worker with PCR-confirmed SARS-CoV-2 infection or an uninfected control (not recorded which). The CDR3 runs from the conserved cysteine through the conserved F or W. D genes are given only for firm matches. Expanded clones are given a class, and other clones once, few, many or no size at all.

J: TRBJ1-1
V: TRBV18
D: .
size: few
DNA: TGTGCCAGCTCACCTAACACTGAAGCTTTCTTT
CDR3: CASSPNTEAFF

J: TRBJ2-3
V: TRBV20-1
D: .
size: few
DNA: TGCAGTGCCACCTCAGCGGCGGATACGCAGTATTTT
CDR3: CSATSAADTQYF

J: TRBJ1-5
V: TRBV30
D: TRBD1
size: many
DNA: TGTGCCTGGAGTCTGGGACAGGGGGGCAATCAGCCCCAGCATTTT
CDR3: CAWSLGQGGNQPQHF

J: TRBJ2-1
V: TRBV7-2
D: TRBD2
size: few
DNA: TGTGCCAGCAGCTTAGTTGGACGGCGGGGGTCGGGCAATGAGCAGTTCTTC
CDR3: CASSLVGRRGSGNEQFF

J: TRBJ2-7
V: TRBV29-1
D: .
size: few
DNA: TGCAGCGTTACCCCCGGGGAGTCGTCCTACGAGCAGTACTTC
CDR3: CSVTPGESSYEQYF

J: TRBJ1-2
V: TRBV18
D: .
size: few
DNA: TGTGCCAGCTCACGTAACAGCCCCGTCTATGGCTACACCTTC
CDR3: CASSRNSPVYGYTF

J: TRBJ1-6
V: TRBV25-1
D: .
size: many
DNA: TGTGCCAGCAGTTTGAGCAGGGGCAATTCACCCCTCCACTTT
CDR3: CASSLSRGNSPLHF

J: TRBJ2-1
V: TRBV25-1
D: .
size: many
DNA: TGTGCCAGCAGTGAATCATGGGTGGCTGAGCAGTTCTTC
CDR3: CASSESWVAEQFF

J: TRBJ2-5
V: TRBV20-1
D: TRBD2
size: few
DNA: TGCGGAGCGGGGTCGGCGAGACAAGAGACCCAGTACTTC
CDR3: CGAGSARQETQYF

J: TRBJ1-5
V: TRBV27
D: TRBD1
size: .
DNA: TGTGCCAGCAGTCCCAGGACAGGGGATAGCAATCAGCCCCAGCATTTT
CDR3: CASSPRTGDSNQPQHF

J: TRBJ1-3
V: TRBV20-1
D: .
size: many
DNA: TGCAGTGCTAGTGGCAGGGCTGGAAACACCATATATTTT
CDR3: CSASGRAGNTIYF

J: TRBJ2-1
V: TRBV7-8
D: TRBD1
size: many
DNA: TGTGCCAGCAGCTTACGGGACAGGATCTACAATGAGCAGTTCTTC
CDR3: CASSLRDRIYNEQFF

J: TRBJ1-3
V: TRBV12-3/TRBV12-4
D: .
size: .
DNA: TGTGCCAGCACCCCGGGGGACTCTGGAAACACCATATATTTT
CDR3: CASTPGDSGNTIYF

J: TRBJ1-1
V: TRBV28
D: .
size: .
DNA: TGTGCCAGCAGTCGGGGCGGGGCCCTCTCTGAAGCTTTCTTT
CDR3: CASSRGGALSEAFF

J: TRBJ2-5
V: TRBV29-1
D: TRBD2
size: .
DNA: TGCAGCTGGCAGACGACTAGCGGACAAGAGACCCAGTACTTC
CDR3: CSWQTTSGQETQYF

J: TRBJ2-7
V: TRBV20-1
D: .
size: .
DNA: TGCAGTGCTAGACAGGGCTACGAGCAGTACTTC
CDR3: CSARQGYEQYF